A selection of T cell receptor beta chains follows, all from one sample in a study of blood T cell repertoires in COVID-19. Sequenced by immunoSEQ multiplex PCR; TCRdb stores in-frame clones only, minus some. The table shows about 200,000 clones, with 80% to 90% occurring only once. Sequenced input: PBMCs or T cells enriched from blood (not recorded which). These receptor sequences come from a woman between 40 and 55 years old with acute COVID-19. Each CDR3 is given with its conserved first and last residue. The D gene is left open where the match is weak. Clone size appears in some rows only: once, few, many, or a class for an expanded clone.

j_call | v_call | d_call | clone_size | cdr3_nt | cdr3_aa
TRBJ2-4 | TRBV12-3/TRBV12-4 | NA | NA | TGTGCCAGCAGTTTAGAGACAGGTGCCCGGTACTTC | CASSLETGARYF
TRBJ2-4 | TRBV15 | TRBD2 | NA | TGTGCCACCAGCCCCGGCGGGGGGGCCCAAAACATTCAGTACTTC | CATSPGGGAQNIQYF
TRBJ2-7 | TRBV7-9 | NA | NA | TGTGCCAGCAGCCCCCAAGGGGCCGTCCGGAACGAGCAGTACTTC | CASSPQGAVRNEQYF
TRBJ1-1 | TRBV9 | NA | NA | TGTGCCAGCAGCGCCCCCATGAACACTGAAGCTTTCTTT | CASSAPMNTEAFF
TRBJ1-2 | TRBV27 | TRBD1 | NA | TGTGCCAGCAGTTTTAGACAGGGTTATGGCTACACCTTC | CASSFRQGYGYTF
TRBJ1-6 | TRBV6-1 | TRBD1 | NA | TGTGCCAGCAGTGAAGGAGGCTGGGACAGCTATAATTCACCCCTCCACTTT | CASSEGGWDSYNSPLHF
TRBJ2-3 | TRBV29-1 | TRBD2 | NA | TGCAGCGTTGAACTAGCGGAGACTGTAGATACGCAGTATTTT | CSVELAETVDTQYF
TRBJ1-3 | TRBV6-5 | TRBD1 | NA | TGTGCCAGCAGTTACTCGAGGGACAGGGTTGTAAACACCATATATTTT | CASSYSRDRVVNTIYF
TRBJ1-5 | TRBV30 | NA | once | TGTGCCTGGAGTAGGGAAGGGGTTAGCAATCAGCCCCAGCATTTT | CAWSREGVSNQPQHF
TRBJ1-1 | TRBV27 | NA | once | TGTGCCAGCAGTTTATCTAGAGTGAACACTGAAGCTTTCTTT | CASSLSRVNTEAFF
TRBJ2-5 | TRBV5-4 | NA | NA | TGTGCCAGCAGCACCCGACAGGAGGTAGAGACCCAGTACTTC | CASSTRQEVETQYF
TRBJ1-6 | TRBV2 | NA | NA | TGTGCCAGCAGTGGTACAGGGAATAATAATTCACCCCTCCACTTT | CASSGTGNNNSPLHF
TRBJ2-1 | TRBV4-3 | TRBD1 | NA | TGCGCCAGCAGCCAACACACGACCTCCGGGACAGGGGCCAATGAGCAGTTCTTC | CASSQHTTSGTGANEQFF
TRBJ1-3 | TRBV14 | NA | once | TGTGCCAGCGCTCAGGGTCTATCTGGAAACACCATATATTTT | CASAQGLSGNTIYF
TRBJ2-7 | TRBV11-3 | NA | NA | TGTGCCAGCAGCTTAAGGGTGGCAGGGAACTCCTACGAGCAGTACTTC | CASSLRVAGNSYEQYF
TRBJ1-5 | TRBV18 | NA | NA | TGTGCCAGCTCACTTACAGGGATGAATCAGCCCCAGCATTTT | CASSLTGMNQPQHF
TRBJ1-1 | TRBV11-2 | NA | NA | TGTGCCAGCAGCTCCGGACAGCCCCCAGGAGGTACTGAAGCTTTCTTT | CASSSGQPPGGTEAFF
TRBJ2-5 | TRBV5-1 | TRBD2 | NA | TGCGCCAGCAGCTTGGATAGCGGGGCCGTACAAGAGACCCAGTACTTC | CASSLDSGAVQETQYF
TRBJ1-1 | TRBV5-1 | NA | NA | TGCGCCAGCAGCTTGGGACACAAGAACACTGAAGCTTTCTTT | CASSLGHKNTEAFF
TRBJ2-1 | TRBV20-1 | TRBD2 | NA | TGCAGTGCTAGTGTTTTAGGGAGGGAAAGCTCCTACAATGAGCAGTTCTTC | CSASVLGRESSYNEQFF
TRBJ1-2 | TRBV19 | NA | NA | TGTGCCAGTAGTCCACAGAGTCAGACGTATAACTATGGCTACACCTTC | CASSPQSQTYNYGYTF
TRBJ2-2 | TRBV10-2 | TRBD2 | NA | TGCGCCAGCAATCAAGCGGGAGTTACCGGGGAGCTGTTTTTT | CASNQAGVTGELFF
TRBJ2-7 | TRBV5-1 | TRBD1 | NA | TGCGCCAGCAGCTTGGTAGGACAGGGAGTCGACGCGACCTACGAGCAGTACTTC | CASSLVGQGVDATYEQYF
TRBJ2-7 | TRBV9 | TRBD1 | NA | TGTGCCAGCAGCACCGGGACAGGGACCTACGAGCAGTACTTC | CASSTGTGTYEQYF
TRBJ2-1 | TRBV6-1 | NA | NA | TGTGCCAGCAGTGAAGATCATCGGCTAGTCTTGGACAATGAGCAGTTCTTC | CASSEDHRLVLDNEQFF
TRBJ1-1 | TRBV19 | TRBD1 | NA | TGTGCCAGTACTAGACAGGGGGCATACACTGAAGCTTTCTTT | CASTRQGAYTEAFF
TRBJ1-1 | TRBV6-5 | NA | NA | TGTGCCAGCAGTTACGAAGGGGGCACTGAAGCTTTCTTT | CASSYEGGTEAFF
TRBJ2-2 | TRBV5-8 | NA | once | TGTGCCAGCAGCCCCGGGACTTTTGCCAACGGGGAGCTGTTTTTT | CASSPGTFANGELFF
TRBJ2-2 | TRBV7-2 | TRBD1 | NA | TGTGCCAGCAGCTTAGTATCTACAGGGGCGGCCGGGGAGCTGTTTTTT | CASSLVSTGAAGELFF
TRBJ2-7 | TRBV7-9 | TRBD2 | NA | TGTGCCAGCAGCAGTACCGGGACTAGCGGCCCCTCCTACGAGCAGTACTTC | CASSSTGTSGPSYEQYF
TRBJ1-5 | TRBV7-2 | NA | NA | TGTGCCAGCAGCTTAGACAGGAATCAGCCCCAGCATTTT | CASSLDRNQPQHF
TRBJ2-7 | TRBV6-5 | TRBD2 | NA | TGTGCCAGCAGTTTTCCTAGCGGGATGCCCTCCTACGAGCAGTACTTC | CASSFPSGMPSYEQYF
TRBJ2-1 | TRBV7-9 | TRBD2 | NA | TGTGCCAGCAGCAGCGGGGCCTACAATGAGCAGTTCTTC | CASSSGAYNEQFF
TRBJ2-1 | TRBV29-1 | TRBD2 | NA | TGCAGCGTTTTAAAGACTAGCGGGAATATACAGTTCTTC | CSVLKTSGNIQFF
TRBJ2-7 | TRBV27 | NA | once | TGTGCCAGCAGTTTATACGGGAGCTCCTACGAGCAGTACTTC | CASSLYGSSYEQYF
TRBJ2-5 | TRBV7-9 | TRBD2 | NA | TGTGCCAGCAGCTTAAAAGCGGGAGCAGTGGGAGAGACCCAGTACTTC | CASSLKAGAVGETQYF
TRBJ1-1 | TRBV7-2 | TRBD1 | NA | TGTGCCAGCAGCCATGGACAGGGCACTGAAGCTTTCTTT | CASSHGQGTEAFF
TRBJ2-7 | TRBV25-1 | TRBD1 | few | TGTGCCAGCGAGGACAGGTACTCCTACGAGCAGTACTTC | CASEDRYSYEQYF
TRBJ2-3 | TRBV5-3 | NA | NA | TGTGCCAGAAGCTTGGGACTACCGGAGGATACGCAGTATTTT | CARSLGLPEDTQYF
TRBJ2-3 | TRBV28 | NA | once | TGTGCCAGCAGTGGGGGTGCGGGGAGCACAGATACGCAGTATTTT | CASSGGAGSTDTQYF
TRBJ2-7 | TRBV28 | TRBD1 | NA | TGTGCCAGCAGCCGTCCCGGGACAGGGAGTGGGGAGCAGTACTTC | CASSRPGTGSGEQYF
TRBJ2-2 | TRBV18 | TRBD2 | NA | TGTGCCAGCTCACCAAGGCTAGCGGGAGTCACCGGGGAGCTGTTTTTT | CASSPRLAGVTGELFF
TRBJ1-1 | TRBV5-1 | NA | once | TGCGCCAGCAGCGGAGGGGTAGTTGAGAGAGCTTTCTTT | CASSGGVVERAFF
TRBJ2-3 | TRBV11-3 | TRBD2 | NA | TGTGCCAGCAGCTTAAGACTAGCGGGAGGCGGCGTTCTAGATACGCAGTATTTT | CASSLRLAGGGVLDTQYF
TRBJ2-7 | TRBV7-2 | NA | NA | TGTGCCAGCAGCTTAATGGCGGGATCCGGGTACGAGCAGTACTTC | CASSLMAGSGYEQYF
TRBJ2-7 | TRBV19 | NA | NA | TGTGCCAGTAGTACCCTCGGGGTGCGGTCATACGAGCAGTACTTC | CASSTLGVRSYEQYF
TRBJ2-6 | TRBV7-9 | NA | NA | TGTGCCAGCAGCCGTTACTCGATGGCTGGGGCCAACGTCCTGACTTTC | CASSRYSMAGANVLTF
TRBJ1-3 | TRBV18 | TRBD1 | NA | TGTGCCAGCTCACCCCCGACAGGGATAGGAAACACCATATATTTT | CASSPPTGIGNTIYF
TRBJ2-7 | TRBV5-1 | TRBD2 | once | TGCGCCAGCAGCCCAGCGAGATCCGGGACTAGCGGGACCTACGAGCAGTACTTC | CASSPARSGTSGTYEQYF
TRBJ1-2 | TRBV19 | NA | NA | TGTGCCAGTAGTACACAGGGCGGAGGCTACACCTTC | CASSTQGGGYTF
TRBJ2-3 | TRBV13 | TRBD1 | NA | TGTGCCAGCAGCGGACAGGGTCGCACAGATACGCAGTATTTT | CASSGQGRTDTQYF